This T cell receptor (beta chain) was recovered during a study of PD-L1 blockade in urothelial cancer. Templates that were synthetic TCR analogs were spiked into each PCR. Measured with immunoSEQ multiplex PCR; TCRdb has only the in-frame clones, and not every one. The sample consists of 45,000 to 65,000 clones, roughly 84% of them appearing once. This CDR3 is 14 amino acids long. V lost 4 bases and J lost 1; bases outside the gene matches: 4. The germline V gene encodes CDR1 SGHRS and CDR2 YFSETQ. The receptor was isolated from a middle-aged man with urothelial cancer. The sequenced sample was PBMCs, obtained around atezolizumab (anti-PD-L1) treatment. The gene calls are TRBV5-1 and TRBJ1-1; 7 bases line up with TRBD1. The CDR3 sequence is CASSPGQQNTEAFF. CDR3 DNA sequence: TGCGCCAGCAGCCCGGGACAGCAGAACACTGAAGCTTTCTTT.